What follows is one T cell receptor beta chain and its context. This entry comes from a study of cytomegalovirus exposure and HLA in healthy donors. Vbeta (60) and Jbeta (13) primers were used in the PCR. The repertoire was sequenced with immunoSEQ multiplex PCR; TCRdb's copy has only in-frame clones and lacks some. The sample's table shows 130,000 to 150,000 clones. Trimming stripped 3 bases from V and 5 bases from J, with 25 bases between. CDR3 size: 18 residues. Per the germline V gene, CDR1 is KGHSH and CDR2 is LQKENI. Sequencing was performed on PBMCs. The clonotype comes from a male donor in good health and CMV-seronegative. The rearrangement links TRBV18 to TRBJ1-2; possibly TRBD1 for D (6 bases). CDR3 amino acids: CASSPYRQAAGEFYGYTF. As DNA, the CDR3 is TGTGCCAGCTCACCCTACCGACAGGCCGCTGGGGAGTTTTATGGCTACACCTTC.